The rows below give T cell receptor beta chains drawn from one sample of a study of blood T cells in healthy people across ages. TCRdb reanalysed the 5' RACE reads using MiXCR and keeps one entry per CDR3 protein. Of hundreds of thousands of distinct CDR3 sequences detected, around 31% appear once; the ten largest clones hold approximately 14%. The sequencing input was blood. The receptors come from a woman aged 80 or over in good health. Each CDR3 is given with its conserved first and last residue. The D gene is left open where the match is weak. A clone size is listed for some rows: how often the clone was seen (once, few, many), or a class if it is expanded.

-,many,TRBV2,TRBJ2-5,TGTGCCAGCAGTACCCAGGGCCAAGAGACCCAGTACTTC,CASSTQGQETQYF
TRBD1,many,TRBV29-1,TRBJ1-2,TGCAGCGTGGAAGGGACAGCTAACTATGGCTACACCTTC,CSVEGTANYGYTF
-,few,TRBV6-1,TRBJ1-4,TGTGCCAGCAGACACCGGGCCCGTAATGAAAAACTGTTTTTT,CASRHRARNEKLFF
-,-,TRBV19,TRBJ1-2,TGTGCCAGCAGACCCACAGGGCGCTCTAACTATGGCTACACCTTC,CASRPTGRSNYGYTF
-,-,TRBV5-4,TRBJ1-4,TGTGCCAGCAGCCGACGGGGGGCGGAGGGAGAAAAACTGTTTTTT,CASSRRGAEGEKLFF
-,many,TRBV11-2,TRBJ1-4,TGTGCCAGCAGCTCCTCAGGGATTGCTAATGAAAAACTGTTTTTT,CASSSSGIANEKLFF
-,few,TRBV7-2,TRBJ1-2,TGTGCCAGCAGCCCCCTCTATGGCTACACCTTC,CASSPLYGYTF
TRBD2,many,TRBV12-3/TRBV12-4,TRBJ2-3,TGTGCCAGCAGCTTTCTAGCGGGGGGCACAGATACGCAGTATTTT,CASSFLAGGTDTQYF
-,many,TRBV5-1,TRBJ2-1,TGCGCCAGCAGCTACGACTGGAGCTCCTACAATGAGCAGTTCTTC,CASSYDWSSYNEQFF
-,-,TRBV7-9,TRBJ1-4,TGTGCCAGCAGCTTACGTCCGGGGGCCAATGAAAAACTGTTTTTT,CASSLRPGANEKLFF
TRBD1,-,TRBV11-1,TRBJ1-1,TGTGCCAGCAGCTTAAACCTTGGGACAGGGGGGACTGAAGCTTTCTTT,CASSLNLGTGGTEAFF
-,many,TRBV5-4,TRBJ2-1,TGTGCCAGCAGCTCCGGGGGTAATCAAGGGGCCTACAATGAGCAGTTCTTC,CASSSGGNQGAYNEQFF
-,few,TRBV10-2,TRBJ2-2,TGCGCCAGCAGTCAGTTCGGGGAGCTGTTTTTT,CASSQFGELFF
-,many,TRBV20-1,TRBJ2-7,TGCAGTGCTAGAGAGAGCAATTCGCCCCACGAGCAGTACTTC,CSARESNSPHEQYF
-,-,TRBV11-3,TRBJ2-2,TGTGCCAGCAGCTTAAAGGGCCAGAACACCGGGGAGCTGTTTTTT,CASSLKGQNTGELFF
TRBD1,many,TRBV5-1,TRBJ1-1,TGCGCCAGCAGCTCGGGACAGGAAGGAACTGAAGCTTTCTTT,CASSSGQEGTEAFF
TRBD2,-,TRBV4-2,TRBJ2-2,TGTGCCGGCAGCCAAGAGGGTCTAGCGGGGGCCGCGAACACCGGGGAGCTGTTTTTT,CAGSQEGLAGAANTGELFF
TRBD1,few,TRBV6-1,TRBJ1-2,TGTGCCAGCAGGGGTACAGGGGGCGATGGCTACACCTTC,CASRGTGGDGYTF
-,-,TRBV29-1,TRBJ1-4,TGCAGCGTTGAGATAACCCAGGGTCAATATGAAAAACTGTTTTTT,CSVEITQGQYEKLFF
TRBD1,once,TRBV7-9,TRBJ2-7,TGTGCCAGCAGCGCAGACAGGGGGTTATACTACGAGCAGTACTTC,CASSADRGLYYEQYF
-,-,TRBV14,TRBJ2-5,TGTGCCAGCAGCCACGGCATGTTGGCGGAGCAGTACTTC,CASSHGMLAEQYF
-,-,TRBV11-2,TRBJ1-1,TGTGCCAGCAGCGTGAGCGGTCAGGGTCACTCCAACACTGAAGCTTTCTTT,CASSVSGQGHSNTEAFF
TRBD1,-,TRBV7-2,TRBJ1-4,TGTGCCAGCAGCTCCGAGACAGGGGTCGAAAAACTGTTTTTT,CASSSETGVEKLFF
-,many,TRBV18,TRBJ1-5,TGTGCCAGCTCACCTGGGGCTAATCAGCCCCAGCATTTT,CASSPGANQPQHF
TRBD2,-,TRBV5-1,TRBJ2-1,TGCGCCAGCGGCACGGGAGGGGAGCAGTTCTTC,CASGTGGEQFF
-,-,TRBV7-2,TRBJ2-5,TGTGCCAGCTCCGGGGCGAGCGCAACGATAAGGGAGCAGTACTTC,CASSGASATIREQYF
TRBD2,-,TRBV28,TRBJ2-7,TGTGCCAGCAGAGCCCTCGGACTAGCGGGGGACGAGCAGTACTTC,CASRALGLAGDEQYF
-,-,TRBV11-2,TRBJ2-1,TGTGCCAGCAGTCCATTGGTGGGGGACTACAATGAGCAGTTCTTC,CASSPLVGDYNEQFF
-,-,TRBV11-2,TRBJ2-1,TGTGCCAGCAGCGAGGGGCCCCATGAGCAGTTCTTC,CASSEGPHEQFF
-,many,TRBV6-5,TRBJ2-7,TGTGCCAGCAGAGTAGAACAGGCCTACTCCTACGAGCAGTACTTC,CASRVEQAYSYEQYF
TRBD2,-,TRBV18,TRBJ2-3,TGTGCCAGCTCACCACTCGAACGGGGGGGGCAGTATTTT,CASSPLERGGQYF
-,few,TRBV28,TRBJ1-4,TGTGCCAGCAGTCCCCTAATTGCAACTAATGAAAAACTGTTTTTT,CASSPLIATNEKLFF
TRBD1,few,TRBV7-2,TRBJ1-2,TGTGCCAGCGGGCCCTCAGGGGGCTATGGCTACACCTTC,CASGPSGGYGYTF
-,few,TRBV27,TRBJ2-3,TGTGCCAGCAGTTTATTGAGACCCCCCCGGGATACGCAGTATTTT,CASSLLRPPRDTQYF
-,few,TRBV6-2/TRBV6-3,TRBJ1-6,TGTGCCAGCAATAGCCAGGTCGCTTCACCCCTCCACTTT,CASNSQVASPLHF
-,many,TRBV7-3,TRBJ2-1,TGTGCCAGCAGCCCGCGCGATGGGAATGAGCAGTTCTTC,CASSPRDGNEQFF
TRBD1,-,TRBV20-1,TRBJ2-7,TGCAGTGCTAGAGACTCCGGGACAGGCGACGAGCAGTACTTC,CSARDSGTGDEQYF
-,-,TRBV2,TRBJ2-3,TGTGCCAGCTCCTACGATCGGGGGGCTATGGATACGCAGTATTTT,CASSYDRGAMDTQYF
TRBD2,-,TRBV5-1,TRBJ2-3,TGCGCCAGCAGCAAGGTAGCGGGAGTACCCGATACGCAGTATTTT,CASSKVAGVPDTQYF
-,-,TRBV7-2,TRBJ1-5,TGTGCCAGCAGCCAGGCAGGGGTCAATCAGCCCCAGCATTTT,CASSQAGVNQPQHF
TRBD1,many,TRBV11-2,TRBJ1-5,TGTGCCAGCAGCTTCCGGACAGGTCCAGATCAGCCCCAGCATTTT,CASSFRTGPDQPQHF
TRBD1,many,TRBV5-1,TRBJ1-1,TGCGCCAGCAGCTCATTACACAGGGGCTCTTCTCTGGGCACTGAAGCTTTCTTT,CASSSLHRGSSLGTEAFF
-,once,TRBV12-3/TRBV12-4,TRBJ2-3,TGTGCCAGCAGTTCAACTGACAGAGGAAGAGCAGATACGCAGTATTTT,CASSSTDRGRADTQYF
-,-,TRBV12-3/TRBV12-4,TRBJ2-2,TGTGCCAGCGCCCTGCGGGGGCGGACCGGGGAGCTGTTTTTT,CASALRGRTGELFF
-,-,TRBV5-1,TRBJ2-1,TGCGCCAGCAGCTTGAATGGCGGAAGCTCCTACAATGAGCAGTTCTTC,CASSLNGGSSYNEQFF
TRBD1,-,TRBV7-2,TRBJ2-6,TGTGCCAGCAGCCCACGGACAGGGGGCTTAGGTGGGGCCAACGTCCTGACTTTC,CASSPRTGGLGGANVLTF
TRBD2,few,TRBV7-2,TRBJ2-3,TGTGCCAGCACCCAACCCCTAGCGGTCCCAGATACGCAGTATTTT,CASTQPLAVPDTQYF
-,-,TRBV30,TRBJ2-4,TGTGCCTGGAGTGCGGACAGTGGGAACATTCAGTACTTC,CAWSADSGNIQYF
-,many,TRBV6-2/TRBV6-3,TRBJ2-5,TGTGCCAGCAGTTATTCGGACAGCCAAGAGACCCAGTACTTC,CASSYSDSQETQYF
TRBD2,many,TRBV6-5,TRBJ2-1,TGTGCCAGCAGTTACTTCAATACCCGGACTAGCGGGGGGGTGAGCTCCTACAATGAGCAGTTCTTC,CASSYFNTRTSGGVSSYNEQFF
-,-,TRBV20-1,TRBJ1-4,TGCAGTGCTAGAGATCCCCACGGGGAGCGTGAAAAACTGTTTTTT,CSARDPHGEREKLFF
-,-,TRBV4-2,TRBJ1-1,TGTGCCAGCAGCCAAGGCACTGACACTGGAGCTTTCTTT,CASSQGTDTGAFF